This T cell receptor beta chain was captured in a study of blood T cell repertoires in COVID-19. Study as a whole: Collection of acute and convalescent COVID-19 samples took place in the United States, Italy and Spain. Nucleic acid was either cDNA or gDNA, and it came from T cells, B-cell-depleted T cells, or PBMCs.

In the source study's methods: Counts of nucleated cells, estimated from reference gene primer amplification, were obtained. The repertoire was sequenced with immunoSEQ multiplex PCR; TCRdb's copy has only in-frame clones and lacks some. That table furnishes V, J and clone size, whereas the DNA furnished D and trimming. Of 100,000 or so clones listed, 80% to 90% are singletons. Germline CDR1 and CDR2: PRHDT and FYEKMQ (reference sequence). Trimming shortened V by 1 base and J by 3 bases, and 9 bases separated the two germline ends. CDR3 length equals 14 residues. The clonotype comes from a woman in her seventies with acute or convalescent COVID-19. This sequence joins TRBV13 and TRBJ1-2, with D possibly matching TRBD1 (5 bases). What was sequenced was peripheral blood. The CDR3 here is CASSLADRDYGYTF. In DNA, the CDR3 is TGTGCCAGCAGCTTAGCAGACAGAGACTATGGCTACACCTTC.